This note documents a single TCR beta chain sequence. The target antigen is unknown. This entry is derived from a study of shared clonotypes between healthy human individuals. The study, taken as a whole, reports: Sharing across four donors was seen in roughly 5% of naive CD4 clonotypes. What naive subsets generally showed was a larger estimated richness than memory subsets showed. The generation probabilities recorded for non-shared clonotypes fell below those of clonotypes shared by all four donors.

This CDR3 contains 15 residues. The ends lost 0 bases at V and 5 bases at J; junction bases unmatched: 3. The V gene's germline CDR1 is SGHNT and CDR2 YYREEE (reference sequence). Sequencing was performed with immunoSEQ multiplex PCR; in TCRdb, only in-frame clones are kept and a portion is missing. The sample includes roughly 1.4 million clones, approximately 98.5% seen only once; the top ten take about 0.35%. The chain uses TRBV5-4 and TRBJ1-4, with 8 nucleotides matching TRBD1. Sequenced material: naive CD4+ T cells sorted from blood. Indicated subset: CD45RA+ positively selected. The clonotype comes from a man aged 30 to 45 in good health. DNA for the CDR3: TGTGCCAGCAGCTTGGGGACAGGGAGGAATGAAAAACTGTTTTTT. This encodes CASSLGTGRNEKLFF. Using reference TRBV5-4 and TRBJ1-4 for the parts outside the CDR3, the full variable domain is ETGVTQSPTHLIKTRGQQVTLRCSSQSGHNTVSWYQQALGQGPQFIFQYYREEENGRGNFPPRFSGLQFPNYSSELNVNALELDDSALYLCASSLGTGRNEKLFFGSGTQLSVL.